The clone carrying this T cell receptor beta chain was counted only a few times. Its antigen is not identified. This specimen comes from a study of identical twins. Germline V gene lookup returns CDR1 SNHLY and CDR2 FYNNEI. The CDR3 runs to 15 residues. The V gene end was trimmed by 7 bases and the J gene end by 4 bases; junction bases not matched to a gene: 7. Regarding the study as a whole: Interpretation of the results relied on cross-sectional statistical analysis and not on following the same donors. Within twin pairs, the out-of-frame alpha sequences they shared showed excess low generation probability. Fewer insertions characterized abundant cord blood beta clonotypes, whereas memory repertoires showed none.

TCRdb recomputed calls from the 5' RACE reads with MiXCR, one row per CDR3 protein. The sample holds roughly 490,000 distinct CDR3 sequences, roughly an eighth seen once. This sample also appeared in a second study, on yellow fever vaccine responses in identical twins. As that report states: Among the twins, the vaccine T cell response reportedly seemed partly convergent and partly personalized.

V is TRBV2 and J is TRBJ2-1, with 10 bases lining up with TRBD2. This sequence originates from a woman aged 18-29 years in good health. Source material: CD4+ T cells sorted from blood. CDR3 DNA sequence: TGTGCCAGCACTGATAGCGGGGGGACGTACAATGAGCAGTTCTTC. It translates to CASTDSGGTYNEQFF.